This T cell receptor (beta chain) was captured in a study of beta chain features in type 1 diabetes. General study points: Compared with healthy donors, patients appeared to share more similar naive, central memory and regulatory TCRB repertoires.

TCRB transcripts that were expressed got sequenced, as all of the isolated RNA had been reverse transcribed. The repertoire was sequenced with immunoSEQ multiplex PCR; TCRdb's copy has only in-frame clones and lacks some. The sample consists of roughly 400,000 clones, roughly 15% of them appearing once. This clone was picked up a small number of times. Its matching antigen is unknown. Germline loops: CDR1 LNHDA, CDR2 SQIVND (reference sequence). Trimming pared 3 bases from V and 1 base from J, leaving 6 bases between. CDR3 length: 13 amino acids. Populations obtained by sorting all exceeded 98% purity.

The clonotype originates from a woman between 18 and 29 years old in good health. The rearrangement joins TRBV19 to TRBJ1-1; D unresolved. Sequenced input: naive CD4+ T cells from blood. CDR3 sequence reads: CASSMGENTEAFF. For the CDR3, the DNA is TGTGCCAGTAGTATGGGCGAGAACACTGAAGCTTTCTTT.